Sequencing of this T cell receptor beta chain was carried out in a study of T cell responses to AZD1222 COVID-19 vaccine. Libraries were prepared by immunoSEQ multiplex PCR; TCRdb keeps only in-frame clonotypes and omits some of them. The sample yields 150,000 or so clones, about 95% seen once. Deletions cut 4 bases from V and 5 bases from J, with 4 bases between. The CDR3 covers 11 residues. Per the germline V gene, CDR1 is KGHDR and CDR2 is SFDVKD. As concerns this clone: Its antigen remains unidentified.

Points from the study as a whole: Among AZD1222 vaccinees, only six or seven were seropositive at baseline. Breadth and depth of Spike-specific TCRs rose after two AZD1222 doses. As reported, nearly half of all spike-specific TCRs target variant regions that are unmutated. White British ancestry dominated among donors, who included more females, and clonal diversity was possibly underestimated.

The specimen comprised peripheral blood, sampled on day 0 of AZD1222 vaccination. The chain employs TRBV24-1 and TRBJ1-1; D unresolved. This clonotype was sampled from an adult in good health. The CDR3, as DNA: TGTGCCACCAGTGACGGGACTGAAGCTTTCTTT. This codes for CATSDGTEAFF.